This TCR beta chain came from a study of PD-1 blockade in classical Hodgkin lymphoma. Study results and limitations: Complete responders had baseline diversity similar to newly diagnosed patients. Anyone who began nivolumab under 1 year after ASCT was excluded. Lower baseline TCR diversity was reported for newly diagnosed patients than for healthy donors. There was a significant rise in CD4+ TCR diversity by C4D1, with no such rise for CD8+.

Sequencing used immunoSEQ multiplex PCR; TCRdb keeps in-frame clones, though not all of them. The repertoire holds tens of thousands of clones, with roughly 70% as singletons. Following autologous stem cell transplantation, relapse occurred in every patient, and exposure to brentuximab vedotin varied. The CDR3 loop spans 14 amino acids. Trimming shortened V by 5 bases and J by 4 bases, and 11 bases separated the two germline ends. Germline values: CDR1 MNHEY, CDR2 SVGAGI. This clone was seen more than once but under ten times. No antigen is known for it. The chain uses TRBV6-5 and TRBJ2-2; possible D gene TRBD2, 5 bases. The sequencing used peripheral blood mononuclear cells (PBMCs), collected before the second cycle of nivolumab. This clonotype originated in a human donor with classical Hodgkin lymphoma. CDR3 DNA sequence: TGTGCCAGCAGTGCTAGCCCCTCCACCGGGGAGCTGTTTTTT. It translates to CASSASPSTGELFF.